Following are 14 T cell receptor beta chains from one sample sequenced in a study of esophageal squamous cell carcinoma under preoperative chemotherapy. Each CDR3 protein gets one entry after TCRdb re-called the PCR reads with MiXCR. The sample includes about 30,000 distinct CDR3 sequences, roughly 50% of them seen just once. As for time point: before preoperative PTX-NDP chemotherapy. This material was acquired from a patient given preoperative chemotherapy. These receptors originate from a human donor with esophageal squamous cell carcinoma. The donor label of this sample is uncertain.

This clonotype was picked up many times. The chain is built from TRBV7-2 and TRBJ2-3; D remains unclear. The CDR3 covers 16 residues. Germline CDR1 and CDR2: SGHTA and FQGNSA. Deletions cut 5 bases from V and 6 bases from J, with 21 bases between. This chain's CDR3 is CASSPRDAGIGDTQYF. DNA for the CDR3: TGTGCCAGCAGCCCTCGAGATGCAGGCATCGGGGATACGCAGTATTTT.

This clonotype has only one observation. At one boundary the junction diverges from the germline segment, which might be a read error. The genes are TRBV12-3 or TRBV12-4 and TRBJ2-5; D could derive from TRBD1 or TRBD2 (6 bases each). The CDR3 contains 14 residues. CDR3 sequence: CAGTGGRDQKTQYF. DNA for the CDR3: TGTGCGGGGACCGGGGGCCGGGACCAAAAGACCCAGTACTTC.

The rearrangement uses TRBV6-1 and TRBJ1-2; the D gene is possibly TRBD1 (5 bases). The CDR3 loop spans 12 amino acids. V lost 6 bases, J lost 4 bases, and 9 bases lay in between. Germline V gene data show CDR1 as MNHNS and CDR2 as SASEGT. The CDR3 loop reads CASSTGTYGYTF. The CDR3 DNA is TGTGCCAGCAGCACAGGAACCTATGGCTACACCTTC.

This clonotype has a count of ten or more. The rearrangement uses TRBV6-5 and TRBJ2-1; D possibly matches TRBD1 or TRBD2 (6 bases each). The V end was cut by 6 bases, the J end by 4 bases, with 13 bases between. Germline-derived CDR1 and CDR2 are MNHEY and SVGAGI. This CDR3 comprises 14 residues. CDR3 in amino acids: CASSKGGRYNEQFF. CDR3 in DNA: TGTGCCAGCAGCAAGGGGGGTCGGTACAATGAGCAGTTCTTC.

This chain joins TRBV5-5 and TRBJ1-1; D is possibly TRBD1 (5 bases). The CDR3 length is 15 residues. V lost 2 bases, J lost 1 base, and 12 bases lay in between. The germline gives CDR1 SGHKS, CDR2 YYEKEE (reference sequence). CDR3 nucleotides: TGTGCCAGCAGCTTTAAGGGGCAGGGGAACACTGAAGCTTTCTTT. This translates into CASSFKGQGNTEAFF.

This clonotype was detected a few times. A junction end diverges from the germline sequence, so it may reflect a read error. The chain joins TRBV7-6 to TRBJ2-3; perhaps TRBD2 as D (7 bases). The CDR3 is 16 residues long. Per the germline V gene, CDR1 is SGHVS and CDR2 is FNYEAQ. The CDR3 sequence is CASSVMGGGGTDTQYF. CDR3 DNA: TGTGCCAGCAGCGTCATGGGGGGGGGGGGCACAGATACTCAGTATTTT.

In regard to this clonotype: The DNA is omitted, as the CDR3 cannot be located on it reliably, and the CDR3 follows TCRdb's listing. The rearrangement uses TRBV7-2 and TRBJ2-3; the listed D gene, TRBD2, was not tested against the DNA. Germline loops: CDR1 SGHTA, CDR2 FQGNSA. The CDR3 is 19 amino acids long, termini counted. The CDR3 protein is CASSFVGVAGGSGTETQYF.

The chain joins TRBV5-4 to TRBJ1-5; D call uncertain. There are 14 residues in the CDR3. Germline V gives CDR1 SGHNT, CDR2 YYREEE (reference sequence). Trimming cost V 0 bases and J 3 bases, with 7 bases left between them. The CDR3 is CASSLGGPNQPQHF. For the CDR3, the DNA is TGTGCCAGCAGCTTGGGGGGTCCCAATCAGCCCCAGCATTTT.

In its sample, this clonotype is medium-sized. DNA of the CDR3: TGTGCCAGCAGCCCCTCCGATTGGACGAACACCGGGGAGCTGTTTTTT. Translated: CASSPSDWTNTGELFF. The chain couples TRBV7-6 to TRBJ2-2; D unresolved. V shed 5 bases and J shed 0 bases, with 13 bases lying between them. CDR3 length: 16 residues. CDR1 is SGHVS and CDR2 is FNYEAQ in the germline V gene.

The table lists this clonotype with many counts. The rearrangement joins TRBV27 to TRBJ2-2; 7 bases agree with TRBD2. With 4 bases clipped from V and 6 bases from J, the junction kept 5 bases outside the gene matches. CDR1 and CDR2 (germline): MNHEY, SMNVEV (reference sequence). The CDR3 extends over 14 amino acids. CDR3 in amino acids: CASSWRTSSGELFF. CDR3 coding DNA: TGTGCCAGCAGTTGGAGGACTAGTTCCGGGGAGCTGTTTTTT.

This clonotype has ten or more counts. The chain couples TRBV6-6 to TRBJ2-7; D is tentatively TRBD1 or TRBD2 (5 bases each). The V end was cut by 4 bases, the J end by 2 bases, with 24 bases between. There are 18 residues in the CDR3. Germline lookup yields CDR1 MNHNY and CDR2 SVGAGI (reference sequence). CDR3 sequence reads: CASSSLPGPSWGAYEQYF. The CDR3, as DNA: TGTGCCAGCAGTTCCCTCCCGGGACCTAGCTGGGGAGCCTACGAGCAGTACTTC.

As for this clonotype: A much bigger clone sits one base away, suggesting this may be a read error. The V gene is TRBV24-1, the J gene TRBJ2-7; D gene uncertain. The J call may be mistaken, given a closer DNA end match to TRBJ2-1. This CDR3 contains 13 residues. The germline CDR1 and CDR2 sequences are KGHDR and SFDVKD. The CDR3 loop is CVTSADGYNEQFF. In nucleotides, the CDR3 is TGTGTCACCAGTGCGGACGGCTACAATGAGCAGTTCTTC.

This clonotype is a singleton in its sample. One end of the junction varies from germline; a read error may be responsible. The genes are TRBV12-3 or TRBV12-4 and TRBJ2-2; 7 nucleotides agree with TRBD2. The length of the CDR3 is 14 residues. CDR3 nucleotide sequence: TGTGCCAGCACCCCTCTAGCGGTGGCCGGGAAGCTGTATTTT. Its protein product is CASTPLAVAGKLYF.

By sample share, this clonotype is medium-sized. This chain links TRBV7-3 with TRBJ2-5; 8 bases align to TRBD1. V lost 2 bases, J lost 5 bases, and 7 bases stayed unmatched. The germline CDR1 and CDR2 sequences are SGHTA and FQGTGA. The CDR3 has 15 amino acids. The CDR3 DNA reads TGTGCCAGCAGCTTAGGGCAGGGGGCGCGGGAGACCCAGTACTTC. This encodes CASSLGQGARETQYF.